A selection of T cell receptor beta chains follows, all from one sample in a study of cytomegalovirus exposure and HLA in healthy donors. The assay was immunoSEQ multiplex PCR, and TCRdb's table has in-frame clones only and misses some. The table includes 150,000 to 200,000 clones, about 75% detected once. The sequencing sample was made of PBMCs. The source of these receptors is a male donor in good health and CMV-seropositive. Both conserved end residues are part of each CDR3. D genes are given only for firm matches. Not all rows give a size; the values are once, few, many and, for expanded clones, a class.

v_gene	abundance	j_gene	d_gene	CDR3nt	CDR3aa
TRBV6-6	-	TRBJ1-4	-	TGTGCCAGCAGTTTCCAGGCGAATGAAAAACTGTTTTTT	CASSFQANEKLFF
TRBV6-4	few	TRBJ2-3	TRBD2	TGTGCCAGCAGTGCGCGGGGGGCCGCTGGCACAGATACGCAGTATTTT	CASSARGAAGTDTQYF
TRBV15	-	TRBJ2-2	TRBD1	TGTGCCACCAGCTATGACAGGGACACCGGGGAGCTGTTTTTT	CATSYDRDTGELFF
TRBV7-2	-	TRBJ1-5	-	TGTGCCAGCAGCTTAGGGGCAGCTCATCAGCCCCAGCATTTT	CASSLGAAHQPQHF
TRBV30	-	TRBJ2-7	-	TGTGCCTGGAGTGTTAGGGGCGTTAGTGTGCAGTACTTC	CAWSVRGVSVQYF
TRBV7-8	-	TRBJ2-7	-	TGTGCCAGCAGCTTAGGGGGTACAGGCTACGAGCAGTACTTC	CASSLGGTGYEQYF
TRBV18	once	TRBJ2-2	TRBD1	TGTGCCAGCTCACCCGGACAGGACACCGGGGAGCTGTTTTTT	CASSPGQDTGELFF
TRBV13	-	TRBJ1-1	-	TGTGCCAGCAGCTTACCCCAGGACAGAAAGAACACTGAAGCTTTCTTT	CASSLPQDRKNTEAFF
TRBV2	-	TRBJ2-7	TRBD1	TGTGCCAGCAGGGACAGGGGCTACGAGCAGTACTTC	CASRDRGYEQYF
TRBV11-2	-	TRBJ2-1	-	TGTGCCAGCAGCAGATCCGCGGGGGCGATCTACAATGAGCAGTTCTTC	CASSRSAGAIYNEQFF
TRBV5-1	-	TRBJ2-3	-	TGCGCCAGCAGAACACAATCTAGCACAGATACGCAGTATTTT	CASRTQSSTDTQYF
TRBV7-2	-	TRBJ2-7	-	TGTGCCAGCAGCTTTGGGCAGGTCCCCTACGAGCAGTACTTC	CASSFGQVPYEQYF
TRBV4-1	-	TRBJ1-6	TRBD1	TGCGCCAGCAGCCACACCCGGGACAGGGACCCCCAGCTCCACTTT	CASSHTRDRDPQLHF
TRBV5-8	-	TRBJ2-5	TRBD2	TGTGCCAGCAGCCCGGGCATCGGGACTAGCATAGAGACCCAGTACTTC	CASSPGIGTSIETQYF
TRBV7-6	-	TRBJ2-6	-	TGTGCCAGCAGCTTAGAAGGCTACAGGGACCTCTCTGGGGCCAACGTCCTGACTTTC	CASSLEGYRDLSGANVLTF
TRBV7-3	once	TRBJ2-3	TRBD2	TGTGCCAGCAGCTTCTCCGGGACTAGCGGGGCCCCAGATACGCAGTATTTT	CASSFSGTSGAPDTQYF
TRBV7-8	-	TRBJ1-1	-	TGTGCCAGCAGCCCCCAAGGAGTACCCACTGAAGCTTTCTTT	CASSPQGVPTEAFF
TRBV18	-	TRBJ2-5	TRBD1	TGTGCCAGCTCACCACGGACAGGGAACGGTGAGACCCAGTACTTC	CASSPRTGNGETQYF
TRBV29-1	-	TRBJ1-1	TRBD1	TGCAGCGTTGAAAAGGGGGCTGGCACTGAAGCTTTCTTT	CSVEKGAGTEAFF
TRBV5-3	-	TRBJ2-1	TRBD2	TGTGCCAGAAGCCTGGACAGGGGACTAGCGGGGGGGCCGGGTGAGCAGTTCTTC	CARSLDRGLAGGPGEQFF
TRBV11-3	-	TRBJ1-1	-	TGTGCCAGTGCCGAATTCCCGGGGAGCACTGAAGCTTTCTTT	CASAEFPGSTEAFF
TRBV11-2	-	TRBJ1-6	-	TGTGCCAGCAGCTCCCCTGCTCCGGCCCTCCACTTT	CASSSPAPALHF
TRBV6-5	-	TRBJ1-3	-	TGTGCCACCCGGGGGGGCTCTGGAAACACCATATATTTT	CATRGGSGNTIYF